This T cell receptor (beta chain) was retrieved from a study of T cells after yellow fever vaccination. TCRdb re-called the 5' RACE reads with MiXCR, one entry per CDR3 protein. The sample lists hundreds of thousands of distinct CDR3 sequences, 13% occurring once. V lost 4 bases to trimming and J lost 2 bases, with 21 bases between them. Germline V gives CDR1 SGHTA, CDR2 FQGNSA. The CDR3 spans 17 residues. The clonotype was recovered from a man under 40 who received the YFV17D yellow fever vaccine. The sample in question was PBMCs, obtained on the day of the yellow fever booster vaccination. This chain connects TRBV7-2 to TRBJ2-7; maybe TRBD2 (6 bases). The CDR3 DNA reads TGTGCCAGCAGCTCTGGACTTCTGCGGGGATTCGCCTACGAGCAGTACTTC. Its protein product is CASSSGLLRGFAYEQYF.